The 30 T cell receptor beta chains presented below share a single source sample, sequenced in a study of blood T cell repertoires in COVID-19. The assay was immunoSEQ multiplex PCR, and TCRdb's table has in-frame clones only and misses some. The sample carries tens of thousands of clones, about 83% recorded once. The sample consisted of peripheral blood. All receptors derive from a woman older than 75 with acute or convalescent COVID-19.

Relative to its sample, this clone is medium-sized. This CDR3 reads CASSPEVGSYNEQFF. For the CDR3, the DNA is TGTGCCAGCAGCCCGGAGGTGGGATCCTACAATGAGCAGTTCTTC. The chain is built from TRBV7-6 and TRBJ2-1; tentatively, D is TRBD2 (5 bases). Per the germline V gene, CDR1 is SGHVS and CDR2 is FNYEAQ. The CDR3 is 15 residues long. With 5 bases removed from V and 1 base from J, the gap between germline ends came to 12 bases.

The chain carries TRBV6-6 and TRBJ1-5; TRBD1 might be the D (5 bases). V lost 3 bases to trimming and J lost 5 bases, with 11 bases between them. Germline V gives CDR1 MNHNY, CDR2 SVGAGI (reference sequence). This CDR3 has 14 residues. The CDR3 DNA follows: TGTGCCAGCAGTTATGGGGGGATGGATCAGCCCCAGCATTTT. It is translated as CASSYGGMDQPQHF.

The V and J genes are TRBV4-3 and TRBJ1-3; D remains unclear. The CDR3 spans 17 residues. Germline loops: CDR1 LGHNA, CDR2 YSLEER. The V end was cut by 0 bases, the J end by 2 bases, with 14 bases between. CDR3 region: CASSQDHGSVAGNTIYF. CDR3 nucleotide sequence: TGCGCCAGCAGCCAAGATCACGGGTCAGTTGCTGGAAACACCATATATTTT.

The genes are TRBV3-1 (or the pseudogene TRBV3-2) and TRBJ1-2; D is undetermined. This CDR3 spans 14 amino acids. Per germline, CDR1 LGHDT and CDR2 YNNKEL (reference sequence). V was pared by 3 bases and J by 2 bases, with 10 bases between. CDR3: CASSQRADNYGYTF. As DNA, the CDR3 is TGTGCCAGCAGCCAGAGGGCAGACAACTATGGCTACACCTTC.

The chain couples TRBV6-2 or TRBV6-3 to TRBJ1-2, with 7 bases lining up with TRBD1. This CDR3 has 17 amino acids. CDR1 and CDR2 (germline): MNHEY, SVGEGT. V trimming: 4 bases; J trimming: 4 bases; junction bases outside the gene matches: 15. The CDR3 here is CASSSNPNRGASYGYTF. The CDR3 coding sequence is TGTGCCAGCAGTTCAAACCCAAACAGGGGTGCGTCCTATGGCTACACCTTC.

The J gene is TRBJ2-3, the V gene TRBV9, with D perhaps matching TRBD2 (6 bases). The CDR3 extends over 17 amino acids. V was clipped by 0 bases and J by 0 bases, with 14 bases between them. The germline V gene has CDR1 SGDLS and CDR2 YYNGEE. The DNA of the CDR3 is TGTGCCAGCAGCGTAGGCCCAGGAGGGAGAAGCACAGATACGCAGTATTTT. This translates into CASSVGPGGRSTDTQYF.

The rearrangement joins TRBV6-5 to TRBJ1-2; D is unclear. V was clipped by 6 bases and J by 1 base, with 9 bases between them. Germline V lookup: CDR1 MNHEY, CDR2 SVGAGI. The CDR3 has 13 amino acids. CDR3 coding DNA: TGTGCCAGCAGCCGGGGTAATAACTATGGCTACACCTTC. Translated, it gives CASSRGNNYGYTF.

The genes are TRBV28 and TRBJ2-1; 7 bases are shared with TRBD1. Trimming took 11 bases from V and 4 from J; bases not matched to a gene: 11. Per germline, CDR1 MDHEN and CDR2 SYDVKM. The CDR3 sequence is 14 residues long. The CDR3 DNA sequence: TGTGCCTCATCCGGGACAGCAATTTACAATGAGCAGTTCTTC. Residues: CASSGTAIYNEQFF. The full variable domain, completed using reference TRBV28 and TRBJ2-1, is DVKVTQSSRYLVKRTGEKVFLECVQDMDHENMFWYRQDPGLGLRLIYFSYDVKMKEKGDIPEGYSVSREKKERFSLILESASTNQTSMYLCASSGTAIYNEQFFGPGTRLTVL.

The chain carries TRBV10-2 and TRBJ2-1; 16 nucleotides match TRBD2. Germline V gene lookup returns CDR1 WSHSY and CDR2 SAAADI. This CDR3 region has 15 residues. With V trimmed by 4 bases and J by 9 bases, 3 bases remained unmatched. This CDR3 reads CASSAGLAGGGEQFF. Written as DNA, the CDR3 is TGCGCCAGCAGTGCGGGACTAGCGGGAGGGGGTGAGCAGTTCTTC.

The chain combines TRBV5-4 with TRBJ2-6; 10 positions match TRBD2. The length of the CDR3 is 18 residues. V shed 0 bases and J 0 bases; nucleotides not matched to a gene: 3. Germline lookup yields CDR1 SGHNT and CDR2 YYREEE (reference sequence). The CDR3 DNA reads as TGTGCCAGCAGCTTGGTGAGCGGGGGGGCCTCTGGGGCCAACGTCCTGACTTTC. Its translation: CASSLVSGGASGANVLTF. Full variable domain (rest looked up from reference TRBV5-4 and TRBJ2-6): ETGVTQSPTHLIKTRGQQVTLRCSSQSGHNTVSWYQQALGQGPQFIFQYYREEENGRGNFPPRFSGLQFPNYSSELNVNALELDDSALYLCASSLVSGGASGANVLTFGAGSRLTVL.

A single count supports this clone. The J gene is TRBJ1-2, the V gene TRBV6-1; possibly TRBD1 for D (6 bases). CDR1 MNHNS and CDR2 SASEGT come from the germline V gene. V was shortened by 0 bases and J by 10 bases, with 18 bases between the two germline ends. CDR3 size: 15 residues. In nucleotides, the CDR3 is TGTGCCAGCAGTGAAGCGATCGAATCCAGGGGAGCCTACACCTTC. Protein sequence: CASSEAIESRGAYTF.

This clone has a single count. The chain carries TRBV3-1 (or the pseudogene TRBV3-2) and TRBJ2-7; possible D gene TRBD2, 6 bases. The germline V gene encodes CDR1 LGHDT and CDR2 YNNKEL (reference sequence). The length of the CDR3 is 15 residues. V shed 4 bases and J shed 4 bases, with 17 bases lying between them. Here the CDR3 reads CASSRGVEGSYEQYF. The CDR3 nucleotides read TGTGCCAGCAGCCGGGGGGTAGAGGGATCTTACGAGCAGTACTTC.

This sequence joins TRBV7-9 and TRBJ2-7, with D perhaps matching TRBD1 (5 bases). CDR3 length equals 15 residues. CDR1 and CDR2 from the germline V gene are SEHNR and FQNEAQ (reference sequence). V was pared by 5 bases and J by 1 base, with 15 bases between. The CDR3 nucleotides read TGTGCCAGCAGCGACAGTTTCCCCCAGTCCTACGAGCAGTACTTC. Amino acid sequence: CASSDSFPQSYEQYF.

This clone came up a few times. This rearrangement joins TRBV3-1 (or the pseudogene TRBV3-2) to TRBJ2-7, with a possible D match to TRBD1 (5 bases). The CDR3 runs 15 residues. With 2 bases removed from V and 3 bases from J, the gap between germline ends came to 14 bases. The germline V gene has CDR1 LGHDT and CDR2 YNNKEL (reference sequence). The CDR3 bases are TGTGCCAGCAGCCAAAGTGAGACAGTACGCTACGAGCAGTACTTC. Translated, it gives CASSQSETVRYEQYF.

J is TRBJ2-2 and V is TRBV19; possibly TRBD1 for D (5 bases). Deletions cut 10 bases from V and 5 bases from J, with 20 bases between. CDR3 length: 15 residues. Germline CDR1 and CDR2: LNHDA and SQIVND (reference sequence). The CDR3 loop reads CATTLLWGATGELFF. The CDR3 bases are TGTGCCACAACCCTTCTCTGGGGCGCAACCGGGGAGCTGTTTTTT.

The chain recombines TRBV2 with TRBJ1-2; 7 nucleotides agree with TRBD1. CDR3 length: 12 amino acids. Trimming cost V 8 bases and J 7 bases; bases outside gene matches: 7. CDR1 is SNHLY, CDR2 FYNNEI, per germline. CDR3 protein: CASGSGQFGYTF. The CDR3 region has the DNA TGTGCCAGCGGCTCGGGACAGTTTGGCTACACCTTC.

In DNA, the CDR3 is TGTGCCACCAGCAGAGACGATTCACCCCTCCACTTT. Protein sequence: CATSRDDSPLHF. The chain links TRBV15 to TRBJ1-6; no reliable D call. The germline V gene encodes CDR1 LNHNV and CDR2 YYDKDF (reference sequence). Between the trimmed V and J ends, which lost 0 bases and 8 bases, there was a span of 2 bases. The CDR3 is made up of 12 amino acids. Filled out from reference TRBV15 and TRBJ1-6, the complete variable domain reads DAMVIQNPRYQVTQFGKPVTLSCSQTLNHNVMYWYQQKSSQAPKLLFHYYDKDFNNEADTPDNFQSRRPNTSFCFLDIRSPGLGDTAMYLCATSRDDSPLHFGNGTRLTVT.

The chain carries TRBV7-6 and TRBJ2-1; 10 bases align to TRBD2. V dropped 5 bases and J dropped 1; count of bases not matched to a gene: 2. This CDR3 contains 15 residues. Germline values: CDR1 SGHVS, CDR2 FNYEAQ. The CDR3 loop is CASSPAGGSYNEQFF. CDR3 in DNA: TGTGCCAGCAGCCCAGCGGGGGGGTCCTACAATGAGCAGTTCTTC.

V gene TRBV18 combines with J gene TRBJ2-7; 10 positions match TRBD2. Trimming at V came to 1 base and at J to 5 bases, leaving 8 bases not matched to a gene. The length of the CDR3 is 16 residues. The V gene's germline CDR1 is KGHSH and CDR2 LQKENI. The CDR3 here is CASSPRASGGPHEQYF. As DNA, the CDR3 is TGTGCCAGCTCACCACGGGCTAGCGGGGGTCCCCACGAGCAGTACTTC. The variable domain in full, completed from reference TRBV18 and TRBJ2-7, reads NAGVMQNPRHLVRRRGQEARLRCSPMKGHSHVYWYRQLPEEGLKFMVYLQKENIIDESGMPKERFSAEFPKEGPSILRIQQVVRGDSAAYFCASSPRASGGPHEQYFGPGTRLTVT.

The chain has TRBV19 and TRBJ2-7; 7 bases are shared with TRBD1. CDR3 length equals 13 residues. Germline V lookup: CDR1 LNHDA, CDR2 SQIVND (reference sequence). The J segment lost 7 bases and the V segment lost 5 bases, leaving 8 bases of the junction unmatched. CDR3 amino acids: CASSERDSQEQYF. The CDR3 bases are TGTGCCAGTAGTGAACGGGACAGCCAGGAGCAGTACTTC.

V is TRBV4-1 and J is TRBJ2-2; D may be TRBD1 (5 bases). The length of the CDR3 is 17 residues. Trimming removed 1 base from V and 3 bases from J, with 15 bases in between. Germline CDR1 and CDR2: MGHRA and YSYEKL. CDR3 in DNA: TGCGCCAGCAGCCAAGTCGCGGCAGGGATTTACACCGGGGAGCTGTTTTTT. Translating gives CASSQVAAGIYTGELFF.

The chain employs TRBV19 and TRBJ2-5, with 10 bases lining up with TRBD2. Germline V gives CDR1 LNHDA, CDR2 SQIVND (reference sequence). CDR3 size: 15 residues. V was clipped by 7 bases and J by 5 bases; unmatched bases: 10. In nucleotides, the CDR3 is TGTGCCAGTACTCCGACTGCAGCGGGAGGGGAGACCCAGTACTTC. As protein: CASTPTAAGGETQYF.

This chain joins TRBV28 and TRBJ1-5; weak D call: TRBD1 (6 bases). V was clipped by 3 bases and J by 7 bases, with 19 bases between them. The CDR3 is 16 residues long. Germline CDR1 and CDR2: MDHEN and SYDVKM. Here the CDR3 DNA reads TGTGCCAGCAGTTTTATCGGCAGGGGTTCGCGCCAGCCCCAGCATTTT. It specifies CASSFIGRGSRQPQHF.

The chain has TRBV30 and TRBJ1-1; 10 bases are shared with TRBD1. V lost 3 bases to trimming and J lost 5 bases; unmatched junction nucleotides: 3. Germline V gene data show CDR1 as GTSNPN and CDR2 as SVGIG (reference sequence). The CDR3 is made up of 13 amino acids. CDR3 amino acids: CAWRWTGGTEAFF. CDR3 bases: TGTGCCTGGAGATGGACAGGGGGTACTGAAGCTTTCTTT.

The rearrangement links TRBV4-3 to TRBJ2-1; tentative D call: TRBD2 (6 bases). V shed 4 bases and J shed 8 bases, with 15 bases lying between them. The CDR3 runs to 14 residues. From germline, CDR1 is LGHNA and CDR2 YSLEER. For the CDR3, the DNA is TGCGCCAGCAGCCTCACGATGGAGGGGCATGAGCAGTTCTTC. It encodes CASSLTMEGHEQFF.

The chain employs TRBV5-1 and TRBJ1-5; D unresolved. The CDR3 contains 13 residues. The V end was cut by 4 bases, the J end by 0 bases, with 5 bases between. The germline V gene has CDR1 SGHRS and CDR2 YFSETQ. CDR3 loop: CASSQYSNQPQHF. DNA of the CDR3: TGCGCCAGCAGCCAGTATAGCAATCAGCCCCAGCATTTT.

This clone occurred a few times. The chain couples TRBV29-1 to TRBJ1-6; 9 bases align to TRBD1. CDR1 and CDR2 from the germline V gene are SQVTM and ANQGSEA. V was pared by 5 bases and J by 9 bases, with 8 bases of the junction left unmatched. This CDR3 has 14 residues. This CDR3 is CSVQSGTGSSPLHF. In DNA form, the CDR3 reads TGCAGCGTTCAATCCGGGACAGGGAGTTCACCCCTCCACTTT. The variable domain in full, completed from reference TRBV29-1 and TRBJ1-6, reads SAVISQKPSRDICQRGTSLTIQCQVDSQVTMMFWYRQQPGQSLTLIATANQGSEATYESGFVIDKFPISRPNLTFSTLTVSNMSPEDSSIYLCSVQSGTGSSPLHFGNGTRLTVT.

The chain uses TRBV7-3 and TRBJ2-1; 8 bases map to TRBD2. The trim removed 5 bases at V and 10 bases at J, leaving 10 bases unmatched. Germline CDR1 is SGHTA and CDR2 is FQGTGA. The CDR3 contains 14 residues. Here the CDR3 reads CASSTGGRTLEQFF. In nucleotides, the CDR3 is TGTGCCAGCAGCACGGGGGGGAGGACCCTGGAGCAGTTCTTC.

This clone was observed a few times. V and J are TRBV6-2 or TRBV6-3 and TRBJ1-4; D unresolved. The ends were cut back, 3 bases at V and 0 bases at J, with 17 bases in the middle. Germline assignment: CDR1 MNHEY and CDR2 SVGEGT. This CDR3 has 18 amino acids. The chain's CDR3 is CASSYPTGAPATNEKLFF. CDR3 nucleotide sequence: TGTGCCAGCAGTTATCCCACGGGAGCCCCGGCAACTAATGAAAAACTGTTTTTT.

In its sample, this clone was seen a few times. The CDR3 loop reads CASSFTPGLTLREQYF. In nucleotides, the CDR3 is TGTGCCAGCAGCTTCACCCCCGGACTCACCCTGCGGGAGCAGTACTTC. V usage is TRBV13 and J usage is TRBJ2-7; D might be TRBD2 (5 bases). The germline V and J ends were trimmed by 3 bases and 7 bases, with 22 bases remaining between them. The germline V gene encodes CDR1 PRHDT and CDR2 FYEKMQ (reference sequence). The CDR3 sequence is 16 residues long.